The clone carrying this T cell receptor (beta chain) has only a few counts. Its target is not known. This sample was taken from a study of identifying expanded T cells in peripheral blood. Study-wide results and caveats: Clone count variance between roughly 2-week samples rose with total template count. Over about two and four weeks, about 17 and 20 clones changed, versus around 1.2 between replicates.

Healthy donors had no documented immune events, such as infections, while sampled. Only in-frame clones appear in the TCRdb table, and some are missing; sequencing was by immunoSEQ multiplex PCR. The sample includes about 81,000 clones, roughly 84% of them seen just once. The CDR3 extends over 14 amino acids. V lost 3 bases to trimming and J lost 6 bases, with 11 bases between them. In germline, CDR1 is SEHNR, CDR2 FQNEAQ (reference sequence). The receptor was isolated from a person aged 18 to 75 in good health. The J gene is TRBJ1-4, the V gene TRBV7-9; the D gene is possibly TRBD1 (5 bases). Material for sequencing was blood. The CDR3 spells CASSFPRDDEKLFF. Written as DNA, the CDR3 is TGTGCCAGCAGCTTTCCTAGGGACGATGAAAAACTGTTTTTT.